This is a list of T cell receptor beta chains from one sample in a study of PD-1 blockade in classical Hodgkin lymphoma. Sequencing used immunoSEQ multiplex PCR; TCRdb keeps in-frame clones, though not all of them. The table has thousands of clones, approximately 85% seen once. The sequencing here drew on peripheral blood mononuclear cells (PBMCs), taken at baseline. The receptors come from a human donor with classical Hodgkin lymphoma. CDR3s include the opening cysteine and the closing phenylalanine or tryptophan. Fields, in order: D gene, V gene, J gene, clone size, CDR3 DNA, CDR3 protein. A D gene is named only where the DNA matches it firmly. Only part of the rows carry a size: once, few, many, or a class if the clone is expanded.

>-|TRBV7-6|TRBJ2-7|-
TGTGCCAGCAGCTTAGAGGCACTACCCAGCTCCTACGAGCAGTACTTC
CASSLEALPSSYEQYF
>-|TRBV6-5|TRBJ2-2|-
TGTGCCATTAGGCCCCCGGGTTCCGGGGAGCTGTTTTTT
CAIRPPGSGELFF
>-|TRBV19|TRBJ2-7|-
TGTGCCAGTAGTATAGTCGGGACCTCCTACGAGCAGTACTTC
CASSIVGTSYEQYF
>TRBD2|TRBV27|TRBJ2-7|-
TGTGCCAGCAGTCTAGCGGGAGTTTTGAACGAGCAGTACTTC
CASSLAGVLNEQYF
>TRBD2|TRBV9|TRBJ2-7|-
TGTGCCAGCAGCGTTGGGACTAGCGGATCCTACGAGCAGTACTTC
CASSVGTSGSYEQYF
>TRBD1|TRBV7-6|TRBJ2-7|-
TGTGCCAGCAGCTTAGAAGCCGACAGGGGAACCTACGAGCAGTACTTC
CASSLEADRGTYEQYF
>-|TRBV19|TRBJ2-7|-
TGTGCCAGTAGTGGGCAGGAAGCCTACGAGCAGTACTTC
CASSGQEAYEQYF
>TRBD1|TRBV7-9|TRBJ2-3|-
TGTGCCAGCAGCTTTAATTCAGGGGGAAGGGGAGGCACAGATACGCAGTATTTT
CASSFNSGGRGGTDTQYF
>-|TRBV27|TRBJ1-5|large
TGTGCCAGCAGTTTACGGGGGAATCAGCCCCAGCATTTT
CASSLRGNQPQHF
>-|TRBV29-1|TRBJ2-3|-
TGCAGCGTCGGACTGGGCACAGATACGCAGTATTTT
CSVGLGTDTQYF
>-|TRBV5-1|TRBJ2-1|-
TGCGCCAGCAGCTTGGAGGGTGGCAATGAGCAGTTCTTC
CASSLEGGNEQFF
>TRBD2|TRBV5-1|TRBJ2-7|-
TGCGCCAGCAGCAATCGTGCTAGCGGGCCTAACGAGCAGTACTTC
CASSNRASGPNEQYF
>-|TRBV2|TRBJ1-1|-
TGTGCCAGCAGTTTCACTATGAACACTGAAGCTTTCTTT
CASSFTMNTEAFF
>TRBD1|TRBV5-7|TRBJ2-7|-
TGTGCCAGCAGCTTTGTGACAGGGGTTAGGTACGAGCAGTACTTC
CASSFVTGVRYEQYF
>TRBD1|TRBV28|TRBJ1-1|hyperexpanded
TGTGCCAGCAGGCGACACAGGGGGAACACTGAAGCTTTCTTT
CASRRHRGNTEAFF
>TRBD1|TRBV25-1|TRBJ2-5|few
TGTGCCAGCAGTGCAGACAGGGTCCACCAAGAGACCCAGTACTTC
CASSADRVHQETQYF
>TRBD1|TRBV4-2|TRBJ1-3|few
TGTGCCAGCAGCCAAGATACGGGGGGACAGGGGGCTGGAAACACCATATATTTT
CASSQDTGGQGAGNTIYF